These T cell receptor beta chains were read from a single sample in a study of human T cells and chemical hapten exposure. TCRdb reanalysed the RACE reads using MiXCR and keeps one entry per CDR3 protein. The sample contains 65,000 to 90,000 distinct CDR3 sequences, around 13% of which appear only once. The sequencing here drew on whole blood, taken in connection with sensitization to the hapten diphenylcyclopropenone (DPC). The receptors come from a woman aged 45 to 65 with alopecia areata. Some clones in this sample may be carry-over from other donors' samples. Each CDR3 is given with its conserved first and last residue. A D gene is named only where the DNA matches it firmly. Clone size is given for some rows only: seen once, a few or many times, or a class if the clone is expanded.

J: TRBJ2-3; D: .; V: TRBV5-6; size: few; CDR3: CASSWGVSSTDTQYF; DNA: TGTGCCAGCAGTTGGGGTGTTTCTAGCACAGATACGCAGTATTTT
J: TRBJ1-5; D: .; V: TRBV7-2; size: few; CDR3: CASSLARDGYQPQHF; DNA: TGTGCCAGCAGCTTAGCGAGAGACGGGTATCAGCCCCAGCATTTT
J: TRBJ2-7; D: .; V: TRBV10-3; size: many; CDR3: CAISEPDHPPYEQYF; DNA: TGTGCCATCAGTGAGCCCGATCACCCCCCCTACGAGCAGTACTTC
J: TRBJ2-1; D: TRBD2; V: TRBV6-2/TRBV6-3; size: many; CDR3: CASSQRLAVNEQFF; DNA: TGTGCCAGCAGTCAAAGACTAGCGGTCAATGAGCAGTTCTTC
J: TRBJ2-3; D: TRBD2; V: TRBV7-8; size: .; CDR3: CASSLFGGGIADTQYF; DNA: TGTGCCAGCAGCTTATTCGGGGGAGGGATCGCAGATACGCAGTATTTT
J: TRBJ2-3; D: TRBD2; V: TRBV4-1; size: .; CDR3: CASSQNSGRFSDTQYF; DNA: TGCGCCAGCAGCCAAAATAGCGGGAGGTTTTCAGATACGCAGTATTTT
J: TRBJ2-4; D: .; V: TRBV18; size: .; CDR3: CASSPPVRMLAKNIQYF; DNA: TGTGCCAGCTCACCTCCCGTAAGGATGTTAGCCAAAAACATTCAGTACTTC
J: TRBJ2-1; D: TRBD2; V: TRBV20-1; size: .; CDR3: CSAREAGSYNEQFF; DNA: TGCAGTGCTAGGGAAGCGGGATCCTACAATGAGCAGTTCTTC
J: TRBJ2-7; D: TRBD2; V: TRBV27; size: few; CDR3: CASAFQASGRYEQYF; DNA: TGTGCCAGCGCCTTCCAAGCTAGCGGGAGATACGAGCAGTACTTC
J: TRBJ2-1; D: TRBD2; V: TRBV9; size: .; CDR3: CASSGQGLAGGNEQFF; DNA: TGTGCCAGCAGCGGACAGGGACTAGCGGGGGGCAATGAGCAGTTCTTC
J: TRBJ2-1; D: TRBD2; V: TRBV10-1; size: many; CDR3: CASSGLGASWNEQFF; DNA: TGCGCCAGCAGCGGACTAGGAGCCAGCTGGAATGAGCAGTTCTTC
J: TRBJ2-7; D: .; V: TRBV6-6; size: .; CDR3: CASSYPGSEQYF; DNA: TGTGCCAGCAGTTACCCCGGGTCCGAGCAGTACTTC
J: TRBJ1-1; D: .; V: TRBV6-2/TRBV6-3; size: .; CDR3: CASARDKPPGAFF; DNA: TGTGCCAGCGCCCGGGACAAACCTCCGGGAGCTTTCTTT
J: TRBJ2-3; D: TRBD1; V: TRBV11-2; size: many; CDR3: CASSPGTGGTDTQYF; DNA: TGTGCCAGCAGCCCCGGGACAGGAGGCACAGATACGCAGTATTTT
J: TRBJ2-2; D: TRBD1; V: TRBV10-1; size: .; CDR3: CASRQNRGDGELFF; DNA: TGCGCCAGCAGGCAAAACAGGGGGGACGGGGAGCTGTTTTTT
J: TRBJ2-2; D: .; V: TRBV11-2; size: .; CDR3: CASSLARNTGELFF; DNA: TGTGCCAGCAGCTTAGCACGGAACACCGGGGAGCTGTTTTTT
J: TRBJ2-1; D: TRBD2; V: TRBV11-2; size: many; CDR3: CASSSLRLALNEQFF; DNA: TGTGCCAGCAGCTCCTTACGACTAGCCCTCAATGAGCAGTTCTTC
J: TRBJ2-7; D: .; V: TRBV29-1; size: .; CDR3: CSVATRTPHEQYF; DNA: TGCAGCGTTGCGACACGCACTCCCCACGAGCAGTACTTC
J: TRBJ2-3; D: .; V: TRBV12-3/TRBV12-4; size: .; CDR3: CASSLAAGPYTQYF; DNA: TGTGCCAGCAGTTTAGCGGCCGGACCTTATACGCAGTATTTT
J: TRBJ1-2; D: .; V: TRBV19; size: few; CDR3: CASTTGLPSFNGYTF; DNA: TGTGCCAGTACCACCGGCCTACCCTCCTTTAATGGCTACACCTTC
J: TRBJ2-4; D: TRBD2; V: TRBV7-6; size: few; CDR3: CASSNGLAGGPVKNIQYF; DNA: TGTGCCAGCAGCAACGGACTAGCGGGAGGGCCTGTCAAAAACATTCAGTACTTC
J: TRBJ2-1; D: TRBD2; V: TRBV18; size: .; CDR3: CASSPPLAGGDEQFF; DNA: TGTGCCAGCTCACCACCCCTAGCGGGAGGGGATGAGCAGTTCTTC
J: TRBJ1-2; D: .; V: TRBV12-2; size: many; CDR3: CASRLAGPATHYGYTF; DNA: TGTGCAAGTCGCTTAGCGGGTCCAGCAACTCACTATGGCTACACCTTC
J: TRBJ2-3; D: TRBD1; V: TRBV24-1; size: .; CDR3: CVTSDPIRDRGTDTQYF; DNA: TGTGTCACCAGTGATCCCATCCGGGACAGGGGCACAGATACGCAGTATTTT
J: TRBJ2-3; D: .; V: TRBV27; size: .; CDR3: CASSLAGTTGTDTQYF; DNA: TGTGCCAGCAGTTTAGCAGGGACAACTGGCACAGATACGCAGTATTTT
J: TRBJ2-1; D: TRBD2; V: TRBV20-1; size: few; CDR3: CSATDPGRLGLAGLYNEQFF; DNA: TGCAGTGCTACCGACCCGGGACGGCTGGGACTAGCGGGCCTCTACAATGAGCAGTTCTTC
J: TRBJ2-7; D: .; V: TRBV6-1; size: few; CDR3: CASSEEYLYEQYF; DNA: TGTGCCAGCAGTGAAGAGTATCTCTACGAGCAGTACTTC
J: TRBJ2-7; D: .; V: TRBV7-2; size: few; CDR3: CASGHNSYEQYF; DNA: TGTGCCAGCGGGCACAACTCCTACGAGCAGTACTTC
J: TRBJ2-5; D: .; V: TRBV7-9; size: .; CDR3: CASSPFQETQYF; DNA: TGTGCCAGCAGCCCGTTCCAAGAGACCCAGTACTTC
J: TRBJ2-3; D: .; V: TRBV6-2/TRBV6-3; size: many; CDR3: CASSYLNPRADTQYF; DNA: TGTGCCAGCAGTTATTTAAATCCCAGAGCAGATACGCAGTATTTT
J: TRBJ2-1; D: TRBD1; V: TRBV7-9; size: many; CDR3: CASSRGQYNEQFF; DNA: TGTGCCAGCAGCAGGGGACAGTACAATGAGCAGTTCTTC
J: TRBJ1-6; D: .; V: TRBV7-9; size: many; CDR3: CASSLTGVNSPLHF; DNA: TGTGCCAGCAGCTTAACAGGCGTTAATTCACCCCTCCACTTT
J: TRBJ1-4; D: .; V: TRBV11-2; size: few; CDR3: CASSLPGGYEKLFF; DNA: TGTGCCAGCAGCTTACCGGGAGGGTATGAAAAACTGTTTTTT
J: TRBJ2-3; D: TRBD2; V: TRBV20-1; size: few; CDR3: CSAKSPGLAGVATDTQYF; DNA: TGCAGTGCTAAATCGCCGGGACTAGCGGGAGTCGCTACAGATACGCAGTATTTT
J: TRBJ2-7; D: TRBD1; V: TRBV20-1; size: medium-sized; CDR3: CSALPGQASYEQYF; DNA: TGCAGTGCTCTCCCGGGACAGGCATCCTACGAGCAGTACTTC
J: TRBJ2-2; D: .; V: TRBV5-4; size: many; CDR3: CASSRSGELFF; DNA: TGTGCCAGCAGCCGGTCCGGGGAGCTGTTTTTT
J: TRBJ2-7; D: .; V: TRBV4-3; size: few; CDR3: CASSPDTGATYEQYF; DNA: TGCGCCAGCAGCCCAGATACGGGGGCAACCTACGAGCAGTACTTC
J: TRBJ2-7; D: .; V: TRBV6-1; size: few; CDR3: CASGMRGGDMDIYEQYF; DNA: TGTGCCAGCGGCATGAGGGGCGGGGATATGGATATCTACGAGCAGTACTTC
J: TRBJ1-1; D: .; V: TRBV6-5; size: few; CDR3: CASSYSSNVNTEAFF; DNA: TGTGCCAGCAGTTACTCGTCGAACGTGAACACTGAAGCTTTCTTT
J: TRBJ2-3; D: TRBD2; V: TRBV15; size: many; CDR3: CATSRDRGGGPDTQYF; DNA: TGTGCCACCAGCAGAGATCGGGGGGGAGGGCCCGATACGCAGTATTTT
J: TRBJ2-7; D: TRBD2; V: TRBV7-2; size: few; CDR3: CASSLESSGFPSYEQYF; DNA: TGTGCCAGCAGCTTAGAGTCTAGCGGGTTTCCCTCCTACGAGCAGTACTTC
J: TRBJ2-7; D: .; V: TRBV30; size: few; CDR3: CAWSVSTHEQYF; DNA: TGTGCCTGGAGTGTATCTACACACGAGCAGTACTTC
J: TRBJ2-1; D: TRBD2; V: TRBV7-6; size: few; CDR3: CASSLARSGRAGVRNEQFF; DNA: TGTGCCAGCAGCTTGGCACGGAGCGGGAGGGCCGGTGTACGGAATGAGCAGTTCTTC
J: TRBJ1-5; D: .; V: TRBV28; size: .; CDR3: CASSLLVQPQHF; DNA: TGTGCCAGCAGTTTATTGGTCCAGCCCCAGCATTTT
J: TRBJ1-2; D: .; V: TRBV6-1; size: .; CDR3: CATIRLGQGNYGYTF; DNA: TGTGCCACCATTCGCTTAGGGCAGGGGAACTATGGCTACACCTTC
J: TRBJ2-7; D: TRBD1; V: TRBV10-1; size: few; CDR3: CASSERTGYEQYF; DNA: TGCGCCAGCAGTGAAAGGACAGGGTACGAGCAGTACTTC
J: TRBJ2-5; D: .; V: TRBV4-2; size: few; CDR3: CASSQVRQETQYF; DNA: TGTGCCAGCAGCCAAGTACGCCAAGAGACCCAGTACTTC
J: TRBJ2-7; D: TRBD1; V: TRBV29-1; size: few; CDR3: CSVEADRGYEQYF; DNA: TGCAGCGTTGAAGCGGACAGGGGATACGAGCAGTACTTC
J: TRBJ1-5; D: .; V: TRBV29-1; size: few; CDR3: CSVRGSGNQPQHF; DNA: TGCAGCGTTCGAGGGAGTGGGAATCAGCCCCAGCATTTT
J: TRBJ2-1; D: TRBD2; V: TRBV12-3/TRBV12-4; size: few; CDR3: CASSFPSGGTNEQFF; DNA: TGTGCCAGCAGTTTCCCTAGCGGGGGGACGAATGAGCAGTTCTTC
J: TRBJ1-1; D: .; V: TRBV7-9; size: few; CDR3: CASSLEVITEAFF; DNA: TGTGCCAGCAGCCTAGAGGTGATCACTGAAGCTTTCTTT
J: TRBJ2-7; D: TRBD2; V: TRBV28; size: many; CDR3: CASSFPGLAGVGAYEQYF; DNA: TGTGCCAGCAGTTTCCCGGGACTAGCGGGAGTAGGGGCCTACGAGCAGTACTTC
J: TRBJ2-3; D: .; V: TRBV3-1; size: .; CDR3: CASSQGFDRHTQYF; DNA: TGTGCCAGCAGCCAAGGGTTCGATCGGCATACGCAGTATTTT
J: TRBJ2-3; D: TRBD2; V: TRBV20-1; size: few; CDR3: CSARLAGRADTQYF; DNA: TGCAGTGCTCGACTAGCGGGACGGGCAGATACGCAGTATTTT